Following are 8 T cell receptor beta chains from one sample sequenced in a study of T cells after yellow fever vaccination. TCRdb reanalysed the 5' RACE reads using MiXCR and keeps one entry per CDR3 protein. Here the sample spans over 110,000 distinct CDR3 sequences, 7.7% being singletons. Sequenced here: CD4+ T cells sorted from PBMCs, sampled 5 days after the yellow fever booster vaccination. The receptors were sampled from a man aged 30 to 45 who received the YFV17D yellow fever vaccine.

This clonotype was detected many times. This sequence joins TRBV14 and TRBJ2-1; 11 bases line up with TRBD2. The CDR3 totals 18 residues. Germline V gene data show CDR1 as SGHDN and CDR2 as FVKESK. Unmatched junction bases numbered 13, after V lost 5 bases and J lost 4 bases. As DNA, the CDR3 is TGTGCCAGCAGCAAAGGAGCTTCTAGCGGGAGGTTTTACAATGAGCAGTTCTTC. This codes for CASSKGASSGRFYNEQFF.

This clonotype occurred many times. The rearrangement joins TRBV4-1 to TRBJ2-5; D is unclear. This CDR3 has 11 amino acids. V lost 0 bases and J 7 bases, leaving 3 bases between the germline ends. Germline V gene sequence: CDR1 MGHRA, CDR2 YSYEKL. The CDR3 nucleotides are TGCGCCAGCAGCCAAGAGGGGACCCAGTACTTC. Its translation: CASSQEGTQYF.

This clonotype was counted at least ten times. This sequence joins TRBV9 and TRBJ2-3; D unresolved. V shed 2 bases and J shed 2 bases, with 9 bases lying between them. Germline V gives CDR1 SGDLS, CDR2 YYNGEE. CDR3 length: 14 residues. This CDR3 is CASSVSAVTDTQYF. CDR3 coding DNA: TGTGCCAGCAGCGTTTCAGCTGTCACAGATACGCAGTATTTT.

This clonotype was recorded at least ten times. The V and J genes are TRBV7-2 and TRBJ2-2, with 7 bases lining up with TRBD1. V shed 2 bases and J 5 bases; nucleotides not matched to a gene: 5. Germline CDR1 SGHTA, CDR2 FQGNSA. This CDR3 has 15 amino acids. The CDR3 protein is CASSLMAGGTGELFF. CDR3 nucleotide sequence: TGTGCCAGCAGCTTAATGGCAGGGGGAACCGGGGAGCTGTTTTTT.

This clonotype came up many times. The chain joins TRBV20-1 to TRBJ2-5; D possibly uses TRBD1 or TRBD2 (5 bases each). The V end was cut by 3 bases, the J end by 9 bases, with 14 bases between. The CDR3 has 12 amino acids. Germline values: CDR1 DFQATT, CDR2 SNEGSKA (reference sequence). In DNA, the CDR3 is TGCAGTGCTAGGATGGGGGTTGAGGCCCAGTACTTC. Its protein is CSARMGVEAQYF.

This clonotype was seen only a few times. V and J are TRBV5-1 and TRBJ1-2, with D possibly being TRBD1 (6 bases). The CDR3 extends over 13 amino acids. Germline assignment: CDR1 SGHRS and CDR2 YFSETQ. The germline V and J ends were trimmed by 4 bases and 7 bases, with 14 bases remaining between them. The CDR3 nucleotides are TGCGCCAGCAGCACGGACAGAGGTGGTGGCTACACCTTC. Translated: CASSTDRGGGYTF. The complete variable domain, with remaining parts taken from reference TRBV5-1 and TRBJ1-2, reads KAGVTQTPRYLIKTRGQQVTLSCSPISGHRSVSWYQQTPGQGLQFLFEYFSETQRNKGNFPGRFSGRQFSNSRSEMNVSTLELGDSALYLCASSTDRGGGYTFGSGTRLTVV.

J is TRBJ2-1 and V is TRBV3-1, with D perhaps matching TRBD2 (6 bases). V was cut by 8 bases and J by 2 bases, with 22 bases left in between. The CDR3 is 17 residues long. Germline V gene lookup returns CDR1 LGHDT and CDR2 YNNKEL (reference sequence). The CDR3 spells CASSKQIPGTPYNEQFF. CDR3 DNA sequence: TGTGCCAGCTCCAAACAAATACCCGGGACTCCCTACAATGAGCAGTTCTTC.

This clonotype was counted ten times or more. The V gene is TRBV4-3, the J gene TRBJ2-1; 13 bases are shared with TRBD2. This CDR3 is 20 amino acids long. Germline CDR1 and CDR2: LGHNA and YSLEER. The V and J ends lost 2 bases and 7 bases, in that order; junction bases with no gene match: 17. CDR3 in DNA: TGCGCCAGCAGCCAATTTAATCCATCCCCCGGACTAGCGGGAGCAAATGAGCAGTTCTTC. This sequence encodes CASSQFNPSPGLAGANEQFF.